This paragraph covers one T cell receptor beta chain sequence. The length of the CDR3 is 16 residues. Unmatched junction bases numbered 13, after V lost 4 bases and J lost 8 bases. The germline CDR1 and CDR2 sequences are SGHDT and YYEEEE. The data originate from a study of blood T cell repertoires in COVID-19. Assay used: immunoSEQ multiplex PCR; TCRdb lists only in-frame clones, some missing. The sample shows 55,000 to 75,000 clones, 65% to 90% of them seen only once. This sequence joins TRBV5-6 and TRBJ2-3, with 10 bases matching TRBD1. Sequenced input: peripheral blood. The sequence came from a man at least 80 years old with active COVID-19. CDR3 sequence: CASSGPGTGDYGTQYF. The CDR3 nucleotides read TGTGCCAGCAGCGGACCCGGGACAGGGGACTACGGTACGCAGTATTTT.